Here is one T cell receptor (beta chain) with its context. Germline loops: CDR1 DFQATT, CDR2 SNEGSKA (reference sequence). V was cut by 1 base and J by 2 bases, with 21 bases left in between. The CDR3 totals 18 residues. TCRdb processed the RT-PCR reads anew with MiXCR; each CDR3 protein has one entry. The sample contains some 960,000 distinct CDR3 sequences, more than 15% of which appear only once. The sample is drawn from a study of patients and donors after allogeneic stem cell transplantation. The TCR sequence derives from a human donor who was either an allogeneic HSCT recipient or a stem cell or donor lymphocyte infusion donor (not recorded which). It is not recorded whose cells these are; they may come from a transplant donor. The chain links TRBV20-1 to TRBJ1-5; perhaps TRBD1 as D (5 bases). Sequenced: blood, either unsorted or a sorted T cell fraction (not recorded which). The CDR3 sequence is CSARVGQGKGLGNQPQHF. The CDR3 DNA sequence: TGCAGTGCTAGAGTTGGGCAGGGCAAAGGATTGGGCAATCAGCCCCAGCATTTT.